Here is one T cell receptor (beta chain) with its context. Trimming shortened V by 4 bases and J by 7 bases, and 15 bases separated the two germline ends. CDR3 length: 14 amino acids. Per germline, CDR1 SGHAT and CDR2 FQNNGV. Profiling relied on immunoSEQ multiplex PCR, and the TCRdb table lists in-frame clones only, not all of them. Of about 320,000 clones in the sample, more than 85% were seen once. The data stem from a study of blood T cell repertoires in COVID-19. Exposed study participants had met a COVID-19 case within 2 weeks before entry. The origin of this receptor is a woman aged 25-40 years who had been exposed to COVID-19. Sequencing was performed on PBMCs or T cells enriched from blood (not recorded which). V is TRBV11-2 and J is TRBJ2-3, with D tentatively TRBD1 (5 bases). CDR3 region: CASSSRLKGNTQYF. CDR3 bases: TGTGCCAGCAGCTCCCGTTTAAAGGGGAATACGCAGTATTTT.